This entry features one TCR beta chain sequence. The antigen remains undetermined. The data were taken from a study of cytomegalovirus exposure and HLA in healthy donors. Overall study context: The approximately 120 validation repertoires used the same platform as the 666 first-cohort repertoires, a later analysis reported. Study-level points and caveats: Later, an analysis found that TCR clusters from the first cohort tended to co-occur in the roughly 120 validation repertoires. Associated with cytomegalovirus, according to the listing, were 150 to 200 TCR beta chains.

The repertoire was sequenced with immunoSEQ multiplex PCR; TCRdb's copy has only in-frame clones and lacks some. The sample shows hundreds of thousands of clones, roughly 89% of them seen only once. Germline V gives CDR1 MDHEN, CDR2 SYDVKM. Trimming cost V 1 base and J 7 bases; bases outside gene matches: 7. The CDR3 spans 15 residues. The study drew the donors from its approximately 120-subject validation cohort, separate from the approximately 690-subject first cohort. This sequence was found in a young man in good health and CMV-seronegative. The chain links TRBV28 to TRBJ1-2; 9 nucleotides align to TRBD1. Sequencing was performed on PBMCs. DNA for the CDR3: TGTGCCAGCAGTTTATCCACACAGGGGGCGGTTGGCTACACCTTC. Its translation is CASSLSTQGAVGYTF.